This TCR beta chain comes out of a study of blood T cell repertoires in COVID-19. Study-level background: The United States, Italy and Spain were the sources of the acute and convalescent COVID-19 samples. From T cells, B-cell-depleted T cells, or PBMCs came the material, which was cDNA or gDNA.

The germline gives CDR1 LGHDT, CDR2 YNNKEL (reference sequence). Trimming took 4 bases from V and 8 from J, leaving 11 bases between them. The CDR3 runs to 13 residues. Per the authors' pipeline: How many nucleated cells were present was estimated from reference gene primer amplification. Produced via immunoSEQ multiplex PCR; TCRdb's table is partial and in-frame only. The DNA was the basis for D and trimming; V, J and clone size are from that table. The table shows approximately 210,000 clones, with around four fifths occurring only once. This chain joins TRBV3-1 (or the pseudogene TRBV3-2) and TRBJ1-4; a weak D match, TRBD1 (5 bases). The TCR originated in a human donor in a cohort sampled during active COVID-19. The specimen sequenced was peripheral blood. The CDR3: CASSRGPQEKLFF. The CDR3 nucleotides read TGTGCCAGCAGCCGGGGCCCTCAGGAAAAACTGTTTTTT.